The 3 T cell receptor beta chains in this list originate from one sample, sequenced in a study of beta chain features in type 1 diabetes. Expressed TCRB transcripts were sequenced because the entire RNA isolate underwent reverse transcription. The protocol was immunoSEQ multiplex PCR, while the TCRdb copy is restricted to in-frame clones and leaves out a portion. Here the sample spans under 400,000 clones, roughly 13% being singletons. Study-wide points: Among patients with Type 1 diabetes, TCRB CDR3s were moderately but significantly shorter in every one of the four CD4+ subsets.

Their recognized antigens are unknown. Source material: naive CD4+ T cells from blood. These receptors all come from a woman between 18 and 30 years old with type 1 diabetes.

V and J are TRBV4-3 and TRBJ1-2, with TRBD1 identical over 9 bases. Germline CDR1 LGHNA, CDR2 YSLEER. This CDR3 spans 15 amino acids. Unmatched junction bases numbered 7, after V lost 0 bases and J lost 8 bases. In nucleotides, the CDR3 is TGCGCCAGCAGCCAAGACACAGGGGGCGCACGGGGCTACACCTTC. Encoded protein: CASSQDTGGARGYTF.

V and J are TRBV19 and TRBJ1-1; D possibly corresponds to TRBD1 (5 bases). The V end lost 6 bases, the J end lost 1 base, and 12 bases lay between the germline ends. The CDR3 runs to 14 residues. Per germline, CDR1 LNHDA and CDR2 SQIVND (reference sequence). The CDR3 reads CASRQAGGNTEAFF. Written as DNA, the CDR3 is TGTGCCAGTAGGCAGGCCGGGGGGAACACTGAAGCTTTCTTT. Combining the CDR3 with reference TRBV19 and TRBJ1-1 gives the whole variable domain DGGITQSPKYLFRKEGQNVTLSCEQNLNHDAMYWYRQDPGQGLRLIYYSQIVNDFQKGDIAEGYSVSREKKESFPLTVTSAQKNPTAFYLCASRQAGGNTEAFFGQGTRLTVV.

This clone was seen a handful of times. Other nucleotide sequences from this sample produce the same CDR3. CDR3 DNA sequence: TGTGCCAGCAGCCCTAGCGGGACTAGCACAGATACGCAGTATTTT. It is translated as CASSPSGTSTDTQYF. The chain couples TRBV7-3 to TRBJ2-3; TRBD2 aligns across 9 bases. V shed 5 bases, J shed 0 bases, and the junction held 3 bases outside the gene matches. Looked up from germline, CDR1 is SGHTA and CDR2 is FQGTGA. The CDR3 length is 15 residues.